Described below is a single TCR beta chain sequence and its context. Authors' data handling: Scientists estimated how many nucleated cells there were by amplifying reference gene primers. Sequenced by immunoSEQ multiplex PCR; TCRdb stores in-frame clones only, minus some. D and trimming come from the DNA, and the V and J calls and clone size come from that table. The sample lists some 300,000 clones, around 90% occurring once. These data are taken from a study of blood T cell repertoires in COVID-19. Study information: Collection of acute and convalescent COVID-19 samples took place in the United States, Italy and Spain. PBMCs, B-cell-depleted T cells, or T cells were the source of the cDNA or gDNA that made up the material.

The J segment lost 5 bases and the V segment lost 1 base, leaving 9 bases of the junction unmatched. Germline CDR1 is SQVTM and CDR2 is ANQGSEA. The length of the CDR3 is 16 residues. The TCR originated in a man between 65 and 85 years old with acute or convalescent COVID-19. The sample consisted of peripheral blood. V and J are TRBV29-1 and TRBJ2-2, with 8 bases matching TRBD2. CDR3 in DNA: TGCAGCGTTGAAGCGACTCCGGGACTAGGTACCGGGGAGCTGTTTTTT. Its translation: CSVEATPGLGTGELFF.